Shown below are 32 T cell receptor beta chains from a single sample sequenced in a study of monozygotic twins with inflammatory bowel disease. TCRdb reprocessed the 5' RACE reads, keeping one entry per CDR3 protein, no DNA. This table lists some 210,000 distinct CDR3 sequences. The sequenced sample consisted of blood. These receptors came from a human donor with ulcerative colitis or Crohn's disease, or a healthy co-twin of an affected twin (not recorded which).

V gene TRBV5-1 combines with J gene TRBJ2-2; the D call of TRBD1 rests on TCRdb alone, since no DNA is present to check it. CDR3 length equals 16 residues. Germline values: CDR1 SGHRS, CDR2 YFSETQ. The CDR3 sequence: CASSLNRVPNTGELFF.

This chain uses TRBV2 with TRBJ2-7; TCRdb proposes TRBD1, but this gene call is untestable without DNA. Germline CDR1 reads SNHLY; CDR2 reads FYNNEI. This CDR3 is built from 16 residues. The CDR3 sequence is CASTGQPLPNSYEQYF.

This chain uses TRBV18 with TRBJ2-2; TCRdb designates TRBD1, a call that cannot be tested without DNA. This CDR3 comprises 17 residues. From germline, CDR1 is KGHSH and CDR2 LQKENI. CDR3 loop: CASSPRDPGADTGELFF.

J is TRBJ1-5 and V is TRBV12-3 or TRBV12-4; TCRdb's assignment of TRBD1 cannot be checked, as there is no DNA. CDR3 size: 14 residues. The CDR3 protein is CASTNRGGNQPQHF.

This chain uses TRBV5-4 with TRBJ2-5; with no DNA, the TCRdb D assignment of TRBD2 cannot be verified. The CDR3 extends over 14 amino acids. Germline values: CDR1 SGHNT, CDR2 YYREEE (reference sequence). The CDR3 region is CASSSGTRGETQYF. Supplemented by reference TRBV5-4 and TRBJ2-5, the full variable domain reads ETGVTQSPTHLIKTRGQQVTLRCSSQSGHNTVSWYQQALGQGPQFIFQYYREEENGRGNFPPRFSGLQFPNYSSELNVNALELDDSALYLCASSSGTRGETQYFGPGTRLLVL.

CDR3 sequence reads: CASSLRTAATDTQYF. The chain has TRBV7-3 and TRBJ2-3; TCRdb reports TRBD1, a call that lacks DNA to check it against. Germline CDR1 reads SGHTA; CDR2 reads FQGTGA. CDR3 length: 15 amino acids.

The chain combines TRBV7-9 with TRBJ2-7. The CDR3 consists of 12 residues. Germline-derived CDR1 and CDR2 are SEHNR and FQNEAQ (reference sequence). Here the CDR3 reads CASSLNAYEQYF.

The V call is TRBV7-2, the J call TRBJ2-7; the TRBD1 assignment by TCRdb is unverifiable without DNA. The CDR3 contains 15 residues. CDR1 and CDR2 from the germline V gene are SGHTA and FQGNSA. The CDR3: CASSYGQPSAREQYF.

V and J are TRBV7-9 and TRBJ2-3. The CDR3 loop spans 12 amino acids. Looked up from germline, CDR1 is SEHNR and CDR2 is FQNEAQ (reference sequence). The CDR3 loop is CASSSRAYEPYF.

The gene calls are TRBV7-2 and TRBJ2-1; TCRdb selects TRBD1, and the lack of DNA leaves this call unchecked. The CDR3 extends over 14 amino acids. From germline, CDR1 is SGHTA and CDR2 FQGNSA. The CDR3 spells CASSFHGGYNEQFF.

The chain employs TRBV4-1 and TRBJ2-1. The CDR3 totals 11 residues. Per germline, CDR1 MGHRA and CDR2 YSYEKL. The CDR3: CASASSNEQFF.

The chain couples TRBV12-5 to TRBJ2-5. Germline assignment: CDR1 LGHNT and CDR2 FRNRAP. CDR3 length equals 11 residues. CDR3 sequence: CASGLGETQYF.

The CDR3 protein is CASSPPNGLVNEQFF. The gene calls are TRBV7-2 and TRBJ2-1; TCRdb selects TRBD1, and the lack of DNA leaves this call unchecked. This CDR3 has 15 amino acids. Germline V gene sequence: CDR1 SGHTA, CDR2 FQGNSA. The complete variable domain, with remaining parts taken from reference TRBV7-2 and TRBJ2-1, reads GAGVSQSPSNKVTEKGKDVELRCDPISGHTALYWYRQSLGQGLEFLIYFQGNSAPDKSGLPSDRFSAERTGGSVSTLTIQRTQQEDSAVYLCASSPPNGLVNEQFFGPGTRLTVL.

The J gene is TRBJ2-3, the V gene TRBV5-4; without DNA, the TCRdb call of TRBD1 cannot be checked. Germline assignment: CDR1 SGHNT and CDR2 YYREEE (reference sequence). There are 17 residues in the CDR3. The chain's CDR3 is CASSQTPGQGRTDTQYF.

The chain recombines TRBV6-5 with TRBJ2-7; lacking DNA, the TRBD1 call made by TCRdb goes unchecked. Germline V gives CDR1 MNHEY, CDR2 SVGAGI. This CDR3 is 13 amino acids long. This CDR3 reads CASSSGTESEQYF.

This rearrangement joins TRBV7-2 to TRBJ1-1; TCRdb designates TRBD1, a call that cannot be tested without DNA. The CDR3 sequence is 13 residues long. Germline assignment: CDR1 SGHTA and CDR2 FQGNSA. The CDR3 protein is CALGRGQGTEAFF.

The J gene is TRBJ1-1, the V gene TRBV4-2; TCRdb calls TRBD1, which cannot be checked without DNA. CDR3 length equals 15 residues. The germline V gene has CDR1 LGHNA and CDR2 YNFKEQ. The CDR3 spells CASSQARTGGTEAFF.

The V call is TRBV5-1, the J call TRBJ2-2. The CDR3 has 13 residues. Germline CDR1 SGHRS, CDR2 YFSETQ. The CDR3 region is CASSLPSGGELFF.

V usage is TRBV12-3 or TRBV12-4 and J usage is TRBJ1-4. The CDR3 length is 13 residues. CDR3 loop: CASSLGVIEKLFF.

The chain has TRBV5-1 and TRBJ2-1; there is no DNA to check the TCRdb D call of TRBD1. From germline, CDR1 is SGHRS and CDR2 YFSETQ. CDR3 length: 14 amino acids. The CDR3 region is CASTGPDVYNEQFF.

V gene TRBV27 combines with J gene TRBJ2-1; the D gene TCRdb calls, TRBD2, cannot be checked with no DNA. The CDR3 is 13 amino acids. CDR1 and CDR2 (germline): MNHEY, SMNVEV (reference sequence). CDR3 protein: CASASAPNNEQFF.

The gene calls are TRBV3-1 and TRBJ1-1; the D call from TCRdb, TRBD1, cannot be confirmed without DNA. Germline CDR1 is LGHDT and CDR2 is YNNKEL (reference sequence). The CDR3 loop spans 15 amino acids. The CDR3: CASSRLPKGGTEAFF.

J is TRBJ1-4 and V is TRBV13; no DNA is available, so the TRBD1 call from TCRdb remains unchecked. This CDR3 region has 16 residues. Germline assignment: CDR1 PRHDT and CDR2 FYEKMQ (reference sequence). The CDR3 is CASSLGDSATNEKLFF.

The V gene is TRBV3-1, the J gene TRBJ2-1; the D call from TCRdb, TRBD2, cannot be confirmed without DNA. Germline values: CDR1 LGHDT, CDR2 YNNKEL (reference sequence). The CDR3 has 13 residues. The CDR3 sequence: CASSQAYRGEQFF.

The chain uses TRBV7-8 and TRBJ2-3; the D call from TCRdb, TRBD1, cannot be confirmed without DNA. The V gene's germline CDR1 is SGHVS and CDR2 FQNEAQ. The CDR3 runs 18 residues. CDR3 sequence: CASSFFRTWNVRTDTQYF.

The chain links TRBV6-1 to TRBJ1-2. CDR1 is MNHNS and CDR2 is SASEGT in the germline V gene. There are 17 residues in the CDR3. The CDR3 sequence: CASSPLGRGAFNYGYTF.

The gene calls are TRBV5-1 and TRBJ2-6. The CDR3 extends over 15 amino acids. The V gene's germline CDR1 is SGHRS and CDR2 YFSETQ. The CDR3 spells CASSLQGSGANVLTF.

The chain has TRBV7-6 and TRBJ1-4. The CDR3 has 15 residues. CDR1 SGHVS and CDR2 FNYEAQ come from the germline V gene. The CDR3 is CASSFRGGTNEKLFF.

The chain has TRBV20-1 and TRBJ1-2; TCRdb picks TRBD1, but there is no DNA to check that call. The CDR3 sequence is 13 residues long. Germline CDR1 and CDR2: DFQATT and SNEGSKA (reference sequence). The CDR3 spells CSANSGTEDRYTF.

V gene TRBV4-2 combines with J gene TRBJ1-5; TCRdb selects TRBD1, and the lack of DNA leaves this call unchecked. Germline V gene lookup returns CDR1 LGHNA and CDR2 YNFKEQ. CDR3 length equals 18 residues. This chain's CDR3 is CASSQAFLGQGNNQPQHF.

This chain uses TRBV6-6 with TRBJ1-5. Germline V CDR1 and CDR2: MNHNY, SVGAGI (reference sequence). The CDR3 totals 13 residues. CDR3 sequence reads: CASSSEFGQPQHF.

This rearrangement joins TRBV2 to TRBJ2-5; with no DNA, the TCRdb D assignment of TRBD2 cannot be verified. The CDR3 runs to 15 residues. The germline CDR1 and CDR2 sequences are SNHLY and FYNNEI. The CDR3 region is CASSRSGGIQETQYF.